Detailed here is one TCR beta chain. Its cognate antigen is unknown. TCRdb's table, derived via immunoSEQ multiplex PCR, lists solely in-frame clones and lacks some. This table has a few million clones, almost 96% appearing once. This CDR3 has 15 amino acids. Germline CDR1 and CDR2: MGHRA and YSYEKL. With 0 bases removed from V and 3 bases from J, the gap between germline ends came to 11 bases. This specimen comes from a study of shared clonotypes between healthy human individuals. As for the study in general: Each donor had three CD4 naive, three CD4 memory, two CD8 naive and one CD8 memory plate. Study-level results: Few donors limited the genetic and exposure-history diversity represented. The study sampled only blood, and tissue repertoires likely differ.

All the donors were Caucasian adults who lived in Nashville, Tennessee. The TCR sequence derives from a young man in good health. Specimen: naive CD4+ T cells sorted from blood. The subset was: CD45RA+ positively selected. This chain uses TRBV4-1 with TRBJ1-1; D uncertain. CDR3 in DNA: TGCGCCAGCAGCCAAGATTACGGCTCCTACACTGAAGCTTTCTTT. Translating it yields CASSQDYGSYTEAFF.